This T cell receptor beta chain appears in the sequencing data of a study of blood T cell repertoires in COVID-19. For the study at large: Donors in the United States, Italy and Spain gave samples during acute or convalescent COVID-19.

Trimming removed 6 bases at V and 2 bases at J, with 20 bases between. Germline CDR1 SQVTM, CDR2 ANQGSEA. The CDR3 is made up of 15 amino acids. Profiling relied on immunoSEQ multiplex PCR, and the TCRdb table lists in-frame clones only, not all of them. The sample includes 130,000 or so clones, approximately 71% of them seen just once. This clonotype was obtained from a human donor in a cohort sampled during active COVID-19. Sequencing was carried out using peripheral blood. The chain recombines TRBV29-1 with TRBJ2-7; D is possibly TRBD1 (6 bases). This chain's CDR3 is CSVFLPGTPTYEQYF. CDR3 DNA sequence: TGCAGCGTCTTTCTCCCCGGGACACCAACCTACGAGCAGTACTTC.